This T cell receptor beta chain was captured by sequencing in a study of memory CD4+ T cells and cytomegalovirus serostatus. Study overall: This sample comes from healthy Belgian adults, under 10 CMV seropositive, approximately 25 seronegative. General observations from the study: CMV serostatus prediction reached median AUC 0.95, or 0.91 with US-trained model.

The table came from immunoSEQ multiplex PCR; TCRdb's copy has only in-frame clones and leaves some out. The sample has some 59,000 clones, approximately 78% seen once. Single viable CD3+CD4+CD8-CD45RO+ cells were sorted as the memory CD4+ T cells. To note about this clone: The antigen is undetermined.

Material: memory CD4+ T cells from blood. The receptor comes from an adult in good health and CMV-seronegative.

CDR3 nucleotide sequence: TGTGCCAGCATCAAGGACAGGACCCGTGAAGCTTTCTTT. This codes for CASIKDRTREAFF. The J gene is TRBJ1-1, the V gene TRBV6-6; 7 nucleotides agree with TRBD1. Trimming took 7 bases from V and 7 from J; bases not matched to a gene: 9. There are 13 residues in the CDR3. The germline V gene encodes CDR1 MNHNY and CDR2 SVGAGI (reference sequence).